This T cell receptor (beta chain) was captured in a study of cytomegalovirus exposure and HLA in healthy donors. PCR was performed using 60 Vbeta and 13 Jbeta primers. Sequenced by immunoSEQ multiplex PCR; TCRdb stores in-frame clones only, minus some. The data hold 150,000 to 200,000 clones, with 80% to 85% observed a single time. The V gene lost 0 bases and the J gene lost 4 bases, with 16 bases spanning the gap. The CDR3 covers 17 residues. Germline values: CDR1 MDHEN, CDR2 SYDVKM. Sequenced material: PBMCs. The V call is TRBV28, the J call TRBJ1-5, with unresolved D. The clonotype originates from a woman between 25 and 40 years old in good health and CMV-seronegative. The CDR3 coding sequence is TGTGCCAGCAGTTTATGGTCACTTAATTCCGCGAATCAGCCCCAGCATTTT. It encodes CASSLWSLNSANQPQHF.